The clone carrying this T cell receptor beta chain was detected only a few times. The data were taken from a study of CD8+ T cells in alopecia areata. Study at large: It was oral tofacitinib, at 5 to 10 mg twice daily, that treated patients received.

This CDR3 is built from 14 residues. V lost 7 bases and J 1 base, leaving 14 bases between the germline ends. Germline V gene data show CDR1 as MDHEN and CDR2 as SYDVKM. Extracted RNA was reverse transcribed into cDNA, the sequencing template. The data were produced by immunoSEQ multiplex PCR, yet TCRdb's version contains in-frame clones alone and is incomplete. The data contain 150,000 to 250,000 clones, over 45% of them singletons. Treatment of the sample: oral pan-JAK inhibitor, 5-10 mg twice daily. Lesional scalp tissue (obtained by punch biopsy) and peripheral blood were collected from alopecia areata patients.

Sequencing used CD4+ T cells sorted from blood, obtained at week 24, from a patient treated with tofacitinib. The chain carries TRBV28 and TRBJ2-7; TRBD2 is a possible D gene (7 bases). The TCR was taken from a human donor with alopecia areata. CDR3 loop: CASTRGGLSYEQYF. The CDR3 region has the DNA TGTGCCAGCACTAGGGGGGGCTTATCCTACGAGCAGTACTTC.